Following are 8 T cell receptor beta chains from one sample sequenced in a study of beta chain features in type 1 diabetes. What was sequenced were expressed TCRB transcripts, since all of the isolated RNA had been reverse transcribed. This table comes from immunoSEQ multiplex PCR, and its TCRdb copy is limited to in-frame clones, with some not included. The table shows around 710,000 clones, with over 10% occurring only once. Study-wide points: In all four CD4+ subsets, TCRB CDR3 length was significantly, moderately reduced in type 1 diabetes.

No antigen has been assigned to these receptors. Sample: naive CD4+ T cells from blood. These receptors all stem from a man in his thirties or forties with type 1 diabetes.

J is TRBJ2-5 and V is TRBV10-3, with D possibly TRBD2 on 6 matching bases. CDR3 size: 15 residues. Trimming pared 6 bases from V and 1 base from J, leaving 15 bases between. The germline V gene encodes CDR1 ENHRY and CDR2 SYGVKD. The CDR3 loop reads CAIREERAGQETQYF. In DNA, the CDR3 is TGTGCCATCAGGGAGGAGCGGGCGGGCCAAGAGACCCAGTACTTC.

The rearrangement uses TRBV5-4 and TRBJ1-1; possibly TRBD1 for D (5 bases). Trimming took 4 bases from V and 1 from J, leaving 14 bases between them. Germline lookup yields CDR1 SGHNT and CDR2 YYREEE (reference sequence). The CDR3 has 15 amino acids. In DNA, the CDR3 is TGTGCCAGCAGCCAAGGGGCAGCGAGGAACACTGAAGCTTTCTTT. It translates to CASSQGAARNTEAFF. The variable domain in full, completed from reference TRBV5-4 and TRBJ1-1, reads ETGVTQSPTHLIKTRGQQVTLRCSSQSGHNTVSWYQQALGQGPQFIFQYYREEENGRGNFPPRFSGLQFPNYSSELNVNALELDDSALYLCASSQGAARNTEAFFGQGTRLTVV.

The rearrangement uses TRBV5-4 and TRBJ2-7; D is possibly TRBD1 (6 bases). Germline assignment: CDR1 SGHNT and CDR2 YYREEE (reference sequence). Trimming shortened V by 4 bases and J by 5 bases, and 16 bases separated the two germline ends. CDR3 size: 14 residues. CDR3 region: CASSNWGLVDEQYF. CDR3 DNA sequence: TGTGCCAGCAGCAACTGGGGGCTCGTCGACGAGCAGTACTTC.

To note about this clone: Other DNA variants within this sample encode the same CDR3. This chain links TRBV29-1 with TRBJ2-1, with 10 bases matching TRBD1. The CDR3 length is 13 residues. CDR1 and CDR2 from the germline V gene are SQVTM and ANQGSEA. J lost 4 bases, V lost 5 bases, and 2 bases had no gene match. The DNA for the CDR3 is TGCAGCGTTCGACAGGGGGCATACAATGAGCAGTTCTTC. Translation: CSVRQGAYNEQFF.

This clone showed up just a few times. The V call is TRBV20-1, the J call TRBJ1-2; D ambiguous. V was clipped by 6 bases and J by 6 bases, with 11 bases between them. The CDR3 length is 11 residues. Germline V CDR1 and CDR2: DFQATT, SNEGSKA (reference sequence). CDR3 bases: TGCAGTGCCTATAGGTTCCATGGCTACACCTTC. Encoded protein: CSAYRFHGYTF.

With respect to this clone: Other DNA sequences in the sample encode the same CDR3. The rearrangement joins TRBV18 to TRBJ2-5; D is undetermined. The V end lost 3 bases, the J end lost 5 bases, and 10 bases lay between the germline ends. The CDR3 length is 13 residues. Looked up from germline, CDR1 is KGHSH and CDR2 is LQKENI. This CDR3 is CASSPDIQETQYF. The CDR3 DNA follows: TGTGCCAGCTCACCCGACATACAGGAGACCCAGTACTTC.

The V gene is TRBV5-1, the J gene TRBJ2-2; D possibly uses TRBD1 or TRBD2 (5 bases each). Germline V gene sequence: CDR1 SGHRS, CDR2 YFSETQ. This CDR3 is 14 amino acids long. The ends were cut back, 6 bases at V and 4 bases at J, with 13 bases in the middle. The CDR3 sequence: CASKTGASTGELFF. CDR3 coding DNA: TGCGCCAGCAAGACCGGGGCGAGCACCGGGGAGCTGTTTTTT.

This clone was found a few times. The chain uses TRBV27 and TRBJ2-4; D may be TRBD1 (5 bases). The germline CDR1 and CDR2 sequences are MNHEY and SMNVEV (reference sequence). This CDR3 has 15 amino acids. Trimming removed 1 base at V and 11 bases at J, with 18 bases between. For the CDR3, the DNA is TGTGCCAGCAGTTTATTTGTGGGGCCGGGTTTCTTTCAGTACTTC. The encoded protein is CASSLFVGPGFFQYF.